The T cell receptor (beta chain) described here comes from a study of TIL therapy for anti-PD-1-resistant metastatic lung cancer. On the study more broadly: Patients had a median age of 54 years (range roughly 35-85). General study results and limits: Many TIL product clones were absent from baseline tumor, suggesting clonal contraction. The cohort had more treatment-naive, never-smoker and oncogene-addicted patients than typical.

Sequencing used immunoSEQ v3. Some clones are missing from TCRdb's copy, which holds only in-frame ones; the method was immunoSEQ multiplex PCR. The sample gives 5,500 to 7,500 clones, around 60% of which show up once; 5.7% is in the top ten. As concerns this clone: Its antigen remains unidentified.

This CDR3 is built from 17 residues. Germline CDR1 KGHSH, CDR2 LQKENI. V shed 2 bases and J 1 base; nucleotides not matched to a gene: 7. Sample time point: pre-treatment sample, taken before nivolumab and TIL therapy. The tumor samples were excised metastases, mostly pleural nodules or supraclavicular lymph nodes. The receptor's source is a person aged 25 to 80 with non-small cell lung cancer. The genes are TRBV18 and TRBJ2-4, with 8 bases that match TRBD1. The specimen comprised tumor tissue, sampled at baseline. CDR3 sequence: CASSPEDRANAKNIQYF. In DNA, the CDR3 is TGTGCCAGCTCACCAGAGGACAGGGCGAATGCCAAAAACATTCAGTACTTC.